Sequencing of this TCR beta chain was carried out in a study of blood T cell repertoires in COVID-19. Study at large: The origin of the acute and convalescent COVID-19 samples was the United States, Italy and Spain.

Original processing notes: By means of reference gene primer amplification, nucleated cell counts were estimated. Libraries were prepared by immunoSEQ multiplex PCR; TCRdb keeps only in-frame clonotypes and omits some of them. From that table come the V and J calls and clone size; the DNA was used to work out D and trimming. The repertoire holds under 150,000 clones, with around 85% as singletons. This clone was found once. The germline V gene has CDR1 SEHNR and CDR2 FQNEAQ (reference sequence). This CDR3 region has 18 residues. Losses at the gene ends were 4 bases for V and 2 bases for J; bases not matched to a gene: 10.

The sequenced sample consisted of peripheral blood. The receptor was derived from a human donor in a cohort sampled during active COVID-19. The chain joins TRBV7-9 to TRBJ2-3; 12 nucleotides match TRBD2. The CDR3 protein is CASSSSSTSGRSTDTQYF. For the CDR3, the DNA is TGTGCCAGCAGCTCCTCTTCAACTAGCGGGAGGTCCACAGATACGCAGTATTTT.